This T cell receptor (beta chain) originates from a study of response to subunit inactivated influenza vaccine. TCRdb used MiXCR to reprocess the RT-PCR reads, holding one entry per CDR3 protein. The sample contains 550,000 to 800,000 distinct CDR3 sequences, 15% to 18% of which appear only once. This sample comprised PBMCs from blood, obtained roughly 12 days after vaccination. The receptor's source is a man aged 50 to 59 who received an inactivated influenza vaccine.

CDR3 sequence reads: CASSPHTNYGYTF. For the CDR3, the DNA is TGTGCCAGCAGCCCCCACACTAACTATGGCTACACCTTC. The chain is built from TRBV3-1 and TRBJ1-2, with D uncertain. Germline assignment: CDR1 LGHDT and CDR2 YNNKEL (reference sequence). Trimming pared 4 bases from V and 0 bases from J, leaving 6 bases between. There are 13 residues in the CDR3.